The 14 T cell receptor beta chains below were found in one sample sequenced in a study of cytomegalovirus exposure and HLA in healthy donors. The PCR employed 60 Vbeta primers together with 13 Jbeta primers. Some clones are missing from TCRdb's copy, which holds only in-frame ones; the method was immunoSEQ multiplex PCR. The sample has some 200,000 clones, approximately 80% seen once. The source material was PBMCs. The receptors derive from a boy aged 2-15 years in good health and CMV-seronegative.

The chain uses TRBV7-2 and TRBJ1-1; D remains ambiguous. Germline V gene lookup returns CDR1 SGHTA and CDR2 FQGNSA. The CDR3 loop spans 13 amino acids. Trimming shortened V by 5 bases and J by 4 bases, and 11 bases separated the two germline ends. In DNA, the CDR3 is TGTGCCAGCAGCGCGGGTAGTTCCACTGAAGCTTTCTTT. Protein product: CASSAGSSTEAFF.

The chain couples TRBV7-9 to TRBJ2-7, with 7 nucleotides matching TRBD1. There are 11 residues in the CDR3. Germline V lookup: CDR1 SEHNR, CDR2 FQNEAQ (reference sequence). DNA for the CDR3: TGTACCGCCGGGACAGCATACGAGCAGTACTTC. It translates to CTAGTAYEQYF.

This clone was seen only once. The chain recombines TRBV5-1 with TRBJ2-5, with 9 bases lining up with TRBD2. The CDR3 is 14 amino acids. Losses at the gene ends were 4 bases for V and 5 bases for J; bases not matched to a gene: 6. Per germline, CDR1 SGHRS and CDR2 YFSETQ. CDR3 in DNA: TGCGCCAGCAGCGCGGGAGGGGAGTGGGAGACCCAGTACTTC. Protein product: CASSAGGEWETQYF.

The rearrangement links TRBV5-4 to TRBJ2-7; 7 bases line up with TRBD2. CDR3 length: 15 amino acids. Germline CDR1 and CDR2: SGHNT and YYREEE (reference sequence). J lost 5 bases, V lost 4 bases, and 12 bases had no gene match. The CDR3 loop reads CASSPSGITGDEQYF. CDR3 DNA: TGTGCCAGCAGCCCGAGCGGGATTACAGGAGACGAGCAGTACTTC.

The chain is built from TRBV6-1 and TRBJ1-4; 7 bases are a match to TRBD1. This CDR3 has 14 amino acids. V lost 6 bases, J lost 4 bases, and 5 bases stayed unmatched. Looked up from germline, CDR1 is MNHNS and CDR2 is SASEGT. The DNA of the CDR3 is TGTGCCAGCAGCAAGACAGGGTTTAATGAAAAACTGTTTTTT. Translation: CASSKTGFNEKLFF.

This clone has just one count. The chain combines TRBV5-1 with TRBJ1-3; no definite D call. This CDR3 has 15 residues. Trimming stripped 5 bases from V and 0 bases from J, with 12 bases between. Germline V gives CDR1 SGHRS, CDR2 YFSETQ. The CDR3 region is CASSTDGNSGNTIYF. The CDR3 DNA sequence: TGCGCCAGCAGTACAGACGGGAACTCTGGAAACACCATATATTTT.

V usage is TRBV5-1 and J usage is TRBJ2-1; TRBD1 is a possible D gene (6 bases). V was pared by 2 bases and J by 8 bases, with 11 bases between. CDR1 and CDR2 (germline): SGHRS, YFSETQ. The CDR3 length is 13 residues. The CDR3 DNA sequence: TGCGCCAGCAGCTTCCAGGGGAAGGATGAGCAGTTCTTC. The encoded protein is CASSFQGKDEQFF.

The chain couples TRBV6-5 to TRBJ2-2; 9 nucleotides align to TRBD2. Trimming took 2 bases from V and 4 from J; bases not matched to a gene: 5. Germline V gives CDR1 MNHEY, CDR2 SVGAGI. CDR3 length: 16 residues. CDR3 amino acids: CASSYGTSHLTGELFF. The CDR3 DNA is TGTGCCAGCAGTTACGGGACTAGCCACCTCACCGGGGAGCTGTTTTTT.

V is TRBV19 and J is TRBJ2-1; TRBD2 agrees at 12 bases. J was trimmed by 5 bases and V by 8 bases; bases with no gene match: 4. Germline V gene lookup returns CDR1 LNHDA and CDR2 SQIVND (reference sequence). The CDR3 sequence is 14 residues long. In nucleotides, the CDR3 is TGTGCCAGTCGGACTAGCGGGAAAGACAATGAGCAGTTCTTC. Amino acids: CASRTSGKDNEQFF.

The rearrangement joins TRBV6-5 to TRBJ2-5, with 10 bases that match TRBD2. The J call may be faulty, since TRBJ2-7 better matches the DNA end. The CDR3 contains 12 residues. The V gene's germline CDR1 is MNHEY and CDR2 SVGAGI. CDR3 in amino acids: CASSGTSAEQYF. The CDR3 region has the DNA TGTGCCAGCTCCGGGACTAGCGCCGAGCAGTACTTC.

This clone appeared a single time. The chain joins TRBV4-2 to TRBJ2-7; TRBD2 matches 9 bases. V gave up 1 base and J gave up 5 bases; unmatched junction bases: 0. Germline V gene sequence: CDR1 LGHNA, CDR2 YNFKEQ. CDR3 length: 13 residues. CDR3 sequence: CASSQVAGDEQYF. Written as DNA, the CDR3 is TGTGCCAGCAGCCAAGTAGCGGGAGACGAGCAGTACTTC.

The chain carries TRBV7-6 and TRBJ2-2; TRBD2 agrees at 8 bases. Losses at the gene ends were 6 bases for V and 0 bases for J; bases not matched to a gene: 3. The CDR3 extends over 15 amino acids. From germline, CDR1 is SGHVS and CDR2 FNYEAQ. Here the CDR3 DNA reads TGTGCCAGCAGTCCCGGGGGGGCGAACACCGGGGAGCTGTTTTTT. As protein: CASSPGGANTGELFF.

Turning to this clone: In the same sample, other DNA sequences code for this CDR3. The chain has TRBV6-1 and TRBJ2-7; the D gene is possibly TRBD2 (7 bases). The CDR3 loop spans 15 amino acids. Trimming shortened V by 9 bases and J by 0 bases, and 18 bases separated the two germline ends. Germline CDR1 reads MNHNS; CDR2 reads SASEGT. The CDR3 sequence is CASRFLADSSYEQYF. DNA for the CDR3: TGTGCCAGTAGGTTCCTAGCGGACAGCTCCTACGAGCAGTACTTC.

The chain employs TRBV6-1 and TRBJ2-7, with D maybe TRBD2 (5 bases). Germline CDR1 is MNHNS and CDR2 is SASEGT. V dropped 3 bases and J dropped 0 bases, with 12 bases sitting between them. The CDR3 is made up of 15 amino acids. CDR3 DNA sequence: TGTGCCAGCAGTGATTTCTCGGCGGGCTCCTACGAGCAGTACTTC. Its translation is CASSDFSAGSYEQYF.